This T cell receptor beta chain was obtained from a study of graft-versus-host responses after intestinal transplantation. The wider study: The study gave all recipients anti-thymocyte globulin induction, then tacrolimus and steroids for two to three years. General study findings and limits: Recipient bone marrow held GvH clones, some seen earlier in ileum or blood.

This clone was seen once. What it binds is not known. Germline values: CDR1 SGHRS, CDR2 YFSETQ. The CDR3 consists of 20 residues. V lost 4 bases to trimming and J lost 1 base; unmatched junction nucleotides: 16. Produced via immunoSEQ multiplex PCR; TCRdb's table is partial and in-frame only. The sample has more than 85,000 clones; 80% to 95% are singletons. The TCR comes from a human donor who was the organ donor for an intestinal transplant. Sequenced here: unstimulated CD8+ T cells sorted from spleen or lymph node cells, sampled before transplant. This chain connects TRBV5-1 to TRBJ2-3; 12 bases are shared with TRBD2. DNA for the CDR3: TGCGCCAGCAGCCTAACCGCTAGCGGGAGGGCTTTTTGGGGCACAGATACGCAGTATTTT. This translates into CASSLTASGRAFWGTDTQYF.